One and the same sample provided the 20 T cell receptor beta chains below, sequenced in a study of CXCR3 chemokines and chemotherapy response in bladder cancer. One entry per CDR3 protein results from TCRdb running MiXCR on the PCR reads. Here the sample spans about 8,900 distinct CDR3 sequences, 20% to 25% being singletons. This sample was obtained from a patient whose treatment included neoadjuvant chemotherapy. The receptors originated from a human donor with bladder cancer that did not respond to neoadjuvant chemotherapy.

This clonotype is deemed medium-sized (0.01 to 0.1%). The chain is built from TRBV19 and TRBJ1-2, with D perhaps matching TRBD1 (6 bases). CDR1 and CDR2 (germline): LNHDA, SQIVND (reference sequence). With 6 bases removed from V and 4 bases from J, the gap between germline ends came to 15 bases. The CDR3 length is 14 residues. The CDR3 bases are TGTGCCAGTAGCACTTCTCAGGGGCTCTATGGCTACACCTTC. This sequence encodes CASSTSQGLYGYTF.

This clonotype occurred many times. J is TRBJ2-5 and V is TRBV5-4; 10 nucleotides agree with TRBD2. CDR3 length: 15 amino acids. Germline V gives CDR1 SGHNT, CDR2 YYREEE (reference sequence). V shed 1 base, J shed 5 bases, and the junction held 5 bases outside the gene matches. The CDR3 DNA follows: TGTGCCAGCAGCTTGACTAGCGGGGCCCTGGAGACCCAGTACTTC. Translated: CASSLTSGALETQYF.

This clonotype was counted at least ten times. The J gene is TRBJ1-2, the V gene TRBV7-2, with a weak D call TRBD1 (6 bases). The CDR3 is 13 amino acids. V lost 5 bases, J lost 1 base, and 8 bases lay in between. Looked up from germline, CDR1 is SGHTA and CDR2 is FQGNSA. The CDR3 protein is CASSRTVNYGYTF. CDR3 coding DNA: TGTGCCAGCAGCCGGACAGTTAACTATGGCTACACCTTC.

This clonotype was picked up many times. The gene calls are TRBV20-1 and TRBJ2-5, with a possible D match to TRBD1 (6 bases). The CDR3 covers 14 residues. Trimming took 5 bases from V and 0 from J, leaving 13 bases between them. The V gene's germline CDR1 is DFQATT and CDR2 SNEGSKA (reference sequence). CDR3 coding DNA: TGCAGTGCTGGACAGTCGAGTTACCAAGAGACCCAGTACTTC. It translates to CSAGQSSYQETQYF.

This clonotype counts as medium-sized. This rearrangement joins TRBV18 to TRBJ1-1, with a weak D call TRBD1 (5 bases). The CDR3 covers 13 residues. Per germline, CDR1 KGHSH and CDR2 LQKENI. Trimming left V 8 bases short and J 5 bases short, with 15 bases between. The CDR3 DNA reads TGTGCCAGCCATCCCGTGCGGGGGACTGAAGCTTTCTTT. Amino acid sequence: CASHPVRGTEAFF. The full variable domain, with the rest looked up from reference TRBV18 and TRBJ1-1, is NAGVMQNPRHLVRRRGQEARLRCSPMKGHSHVYWYRQLPEEGLKFMVYLQKENIIDESGMPKERFSAEFPKEGPSILRIQQVVRGDSAAYFCASHPVRGTEAFFGQGTRLTVV.

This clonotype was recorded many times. The CDR3 loop reads CASSWGQGRDTQYF. The CDR3, as DNA: TGTGCCAGCAGTTGGGGACAGGGGAGAGATACGCAGTATTTT. The chain employs TRBV27 and TRBJ2-3; 10 bases are shared with TRBD1. The CDR3 loop spans 14 amino acids. Germline V gene lookup returns CDR1 MNHEY and CDR2 SMNVEV (reference sequence). J gave up 5 bases and V 4 bases, and 3 bases lay outside the gene matches.

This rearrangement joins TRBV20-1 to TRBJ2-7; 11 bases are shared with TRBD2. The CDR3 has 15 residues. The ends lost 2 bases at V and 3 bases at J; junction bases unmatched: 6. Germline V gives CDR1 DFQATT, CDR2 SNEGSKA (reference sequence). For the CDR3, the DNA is TGCAGTGCTAGACGGCAAGGGACTAGCGGCTACGAGCAGTACTTC. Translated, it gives CSARRQGTSGYEQYF.

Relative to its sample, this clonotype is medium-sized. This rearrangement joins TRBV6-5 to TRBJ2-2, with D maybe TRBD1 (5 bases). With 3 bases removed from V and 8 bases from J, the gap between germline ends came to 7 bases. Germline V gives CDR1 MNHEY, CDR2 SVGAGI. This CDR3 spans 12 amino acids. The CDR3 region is CASSYGAGELFF. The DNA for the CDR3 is TGTGCCAGCAGTTATGGGGCAGGGGAGCTGTTTTTT.

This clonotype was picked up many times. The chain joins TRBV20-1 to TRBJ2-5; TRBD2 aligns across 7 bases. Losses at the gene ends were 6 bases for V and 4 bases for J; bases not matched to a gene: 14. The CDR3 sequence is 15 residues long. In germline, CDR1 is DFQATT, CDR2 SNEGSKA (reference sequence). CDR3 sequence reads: CSAKAGTTTRETQYF. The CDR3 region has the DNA TGCAGTGCGAAAGCCGGGACTACGACCAGAGAGACCCAGTACTTC.

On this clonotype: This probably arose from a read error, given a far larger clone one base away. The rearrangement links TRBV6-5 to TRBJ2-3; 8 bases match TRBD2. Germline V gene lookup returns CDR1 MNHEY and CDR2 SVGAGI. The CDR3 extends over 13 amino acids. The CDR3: CASGLAGTDKQYF. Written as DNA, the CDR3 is TGTGCCAGCGGGCTAGCGGGTACAGATAAGCAGTATTTT.

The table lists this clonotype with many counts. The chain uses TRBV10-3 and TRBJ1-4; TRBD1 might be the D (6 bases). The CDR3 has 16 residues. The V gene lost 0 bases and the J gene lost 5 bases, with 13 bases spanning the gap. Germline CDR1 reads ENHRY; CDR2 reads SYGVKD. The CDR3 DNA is TGTGCCATCAGTGAGTCGACGGGTCAGGGGAATGAAAAACTGTTTTTT. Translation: CAISESTGQGNEKLFF.

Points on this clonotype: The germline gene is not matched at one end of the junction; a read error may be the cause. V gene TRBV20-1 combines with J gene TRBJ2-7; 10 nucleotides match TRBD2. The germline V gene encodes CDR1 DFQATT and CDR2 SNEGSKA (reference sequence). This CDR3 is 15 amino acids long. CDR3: CSAAPSSGGSYEQCF. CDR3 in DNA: TGCAGTGCTGCGCCCTCTAGCGGGGGCTCCTACGAGCAGTGCTTC.

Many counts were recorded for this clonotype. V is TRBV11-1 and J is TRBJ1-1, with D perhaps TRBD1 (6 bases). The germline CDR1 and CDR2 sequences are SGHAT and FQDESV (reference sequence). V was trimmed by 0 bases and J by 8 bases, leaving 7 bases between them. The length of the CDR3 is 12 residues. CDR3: CASSLAGGEAFF. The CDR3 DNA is TGTGCCAGCAGCTTAGCAGGGGGAGAAGCTTTCTTT.

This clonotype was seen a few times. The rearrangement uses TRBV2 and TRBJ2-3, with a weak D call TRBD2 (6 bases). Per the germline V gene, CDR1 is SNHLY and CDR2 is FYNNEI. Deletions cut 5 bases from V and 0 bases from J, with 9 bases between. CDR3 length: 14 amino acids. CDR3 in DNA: TGTGCCAGCAGTCCGACTAGTAGCACAGATACGCAGTATTTT. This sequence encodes CASSPTSSTDTQYF.

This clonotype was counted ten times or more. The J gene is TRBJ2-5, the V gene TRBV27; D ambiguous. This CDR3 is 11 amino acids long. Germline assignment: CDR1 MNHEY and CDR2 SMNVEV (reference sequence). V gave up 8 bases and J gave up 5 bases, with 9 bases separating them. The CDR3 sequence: CASGFGETQYF. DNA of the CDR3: TGTGCCAGCGGATTCGGGGAGACCCAGTACTTC.

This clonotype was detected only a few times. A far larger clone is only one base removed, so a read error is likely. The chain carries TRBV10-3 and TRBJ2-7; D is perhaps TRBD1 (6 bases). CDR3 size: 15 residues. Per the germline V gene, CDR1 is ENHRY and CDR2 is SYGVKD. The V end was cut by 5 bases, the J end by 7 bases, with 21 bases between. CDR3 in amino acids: CAISSDSRNYNEQYF. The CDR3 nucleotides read TGTGCCATCAGTTCGGACAGCCGAAACTACAATGAGCAGTACTTC.

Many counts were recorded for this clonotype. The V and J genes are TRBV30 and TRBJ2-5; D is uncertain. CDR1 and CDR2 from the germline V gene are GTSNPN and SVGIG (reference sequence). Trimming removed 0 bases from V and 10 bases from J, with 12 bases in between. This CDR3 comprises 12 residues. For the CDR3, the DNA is TGTGCCTGGAGTGTCGTCTCGGGTATCCAGTACTTC. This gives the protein CAWSVVSGIQYF.

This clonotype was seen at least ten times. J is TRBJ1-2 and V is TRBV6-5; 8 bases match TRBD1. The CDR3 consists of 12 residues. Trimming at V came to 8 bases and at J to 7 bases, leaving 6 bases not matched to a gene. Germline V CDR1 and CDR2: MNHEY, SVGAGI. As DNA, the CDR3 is TGTGCCAGCCGAGGACAGGGAAGTGGCTACACCTTC. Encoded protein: CASRGQGSGYTF.

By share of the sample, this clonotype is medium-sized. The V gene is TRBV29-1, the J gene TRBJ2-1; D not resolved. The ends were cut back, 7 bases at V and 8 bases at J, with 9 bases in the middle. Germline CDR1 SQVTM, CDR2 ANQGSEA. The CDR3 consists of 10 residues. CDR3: CSAQQDEQFF. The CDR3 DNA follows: TGCAGCGCTCAGCAGGATGAGCAGTTCTTC.

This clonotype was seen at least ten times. Written as DNA, the CDR3 is TGCAGTGCTAGTCCAGGGGATAATGAAAAACTGTTTTTT. Translation: CSASPGDNEKLFF. The chain couples TRBV20-1 to TRBJ1-4; D may be TRBD1 (6 bases). The CDR3 extends over 13 amino acids. Trimming shortened V by 3 bases and J by 4 bases, and 9 bases separated the two germline ends. Germline CDR1 reads DFQATT; CDR2 reads SNEGSKA (reference sequence).